The 25 T cell receptor beta chains below come from one sample, sequenced in a study of identical twins. TCRdb processed the 5' RACE reads anew with MiXCR; each CDR3 protein has one entry. This sample carries more than 400,000 distinct CDR3 sequences, over 12% of them seen once, and the ten largest clones take roughly 0.44%. A further study also used this sample, focusing on yellow fever vaccine responses in identical twins.

Specimen: CD4+ T cells sorted from blood. The receptors originated from a woman between 18 and 29 years old in good health.

This clonotype was observed a handful of times. The rearrangement joins TRBV2 to TRBJ2-7; a weak D match, TRBD1 (6 bases). Germline V gene data show CDR1 as SNHLY and CDR2 as FYNNEI. The CDR3 extends over 13 amino acids. V shed 7 bases and J shed 4 bases, with 14 bases lying between them. CDR3 sequence reads: CASNGQYPYEQYF. DNA of the CDR3: TGTGCCAGCAATGGACAGTACCCTTACGAGCAGTACTTC.

The rearrangement uses TRBV5-5 and TRBJ2-3, with 7 bases matching TRBD1. J was trimmed by 3 bases and V by 3 bases; bases with no gene match: 7. This CDR3 is built from 15 residues. CDR1 and CDR2 (germline): SGHKS, YYEKEE (reference sequence). CDR3 DNA sequence: TGTGCCAGCAGCTGGGGGACAGTAGAGACAGATACGCAGTATTTT. Translating gives CASSWGTVETDTQYF.

A remark on this clonotype: One junction end disagrees with the germline gene, perhaps due to a read error. The chain has TRBV7-6 and TRBJ2-3; D is possibly TRBD1 or TRBD2 (5 bases each). CDR3 length: 16 residues. From germline, CDR1 is SGHVS and CDR2 FNYEAQ. CDR3: CANSTLRGTASNTQYF. In DNA, the CDR3 is TGTGCCAACAGCACCCTAAGAGGGACGGCCTCGAACACGCAGTATTTT.

V usage is TRBV10-1 and J usage is TRBJ2-2, with TRBD2 as a possible D gene (6 bases). Trimming left V 6 bases short and J 3 bases short, with 14 bases between. The CDR3 loop spans 15 amino acids. Germline V gives CDR1 WNHNN, CDR2 SYGVQD (reference sequence). The CDR3 loop is CASRGGIADTGELFF. Written as DNA, the CDR3 is TGCGCCAGCAGGGGGGGAATAGCCGACACCGGGGAGCTGTTTTTT.

This rearrangement joins TRBV18 to TRBJ1-1; 7 bases match TRBD1. Germline lookup yields CDR1 KGHSH and CDR2 LQKENI. Trimming removed 0 bases from V and 1 base from J; junction bases left unmatched: 14. The CDR3 length is 19 residues. The CDR3 protein is CASSPPDNRGGWRNTEAFF. The CDR3 DNA is TGTGCCAGCTCACCACCGGATAACAGGGGAGGATGGCGGAACACTGAAGCTTTCTTT.

The chain uses TRBV20-1 and TRBJ1-3; D remains unclear. V was cut by 7 bases and J by 0 bases, with 4 bases left in between. The CDR3 has 11 residues. Germline V gene lookup returns CDR1 DFQATT and CDR2 SNEGSKA (reference sequence). This CDR3 reads CSGGSGNTIYF. Here the CDR3 DNA reads TGCAGTGGGGGCTCTGGAAACACCATATATTTT.

This clonotype was seen more than once but under ten times. The chain recombines TRBV6-1 with TRBJ1-2; a possible D gene is TRBD1 (5 bases). The germline CDR1 and CDR2 sequences are MNHNS and SASEGT. V was trimmed by 3 bases and J by 0 bases, leaving 17 bases between them. This CDR3 contains 17 residues. The CDR3 sequence: CASSDGRGGRTNYGYTF. The CDR3, as DNA: TGTGCCAGCAGTGATGGCCGGGGGGGAAGAACTAACTATGGCTACACCTTC.

The rearrangement links TRBV28 to TRBJ2-7; 8 nucleotides align to TRBD2. V lost 3 bases to trimming and J lost 2 bases; unmatched junction nucleotides: 15. Germline CDR1 reads MDHEN; CDR2 reads SYDVKM. The CDR3 has 18 amino acids. This chain's CDR3 is CASSFPPGSGRRAYEQYF. Here the CDR3 DNA reads TGTGCCAGCAGTTTCCCCCCCGGAAGCGGGAGAAGAGCCTACGAGCAGTACTTC.

The V and J genes are TRBV28 and TRBJ2-7, with 11 bases that match TRBD2. In germline, CDR1 is MDHEN, CDR2 SYDVKM. This CDR3 contains 18 residues. The V segment lost 4 bases and the J segment 7 bases; nucleotides outside the gene matches: 18. CDR3 sequence: CASSSTGGRTSGYMEQYF. In nucleotides, the CDR3 is TGTGCCAGCAGTTCTACGGGGGGCCGGACTAGCGGGTATATGGAGCAGTACTTC.

This sequence joins TRBV12-3 or TRBV12-4 and TRBJ1-5; unclear D gene. The CDR3 contains 12 residues. The V end was cut by 5 bases, the J end by 10 bases, with 12 bases between. CDR3 region: CASSQDPGPQHF. CDR3 coding DNA: TGTGCCAGCAGTCAGGACCCGGGTCCCCAGCATTTT.

This clonotype has more than one count but fewer than ten. The chain links TRBV27 to TRBJ2-3; 15 nucleotides agree with TRBD2. The junction had 9 bases not matched to a gene; V was cut back by 5 bases and J by 6 bases. Germline CDR1 and CDR2: MNHEY and SMNVEV (reference sequence). CDR3 length: 17 amino acids. The CDR3: CASSPRTSGGAVDTQYF. Here the CDR3 DNA reads TGTGCCAGCAGTCCGCGGACTAGCGGGGGGGCAGTGGATACGCAGTATTTT.

The chain employs TRBV7-2 and TRBJ2-7, with 8 bases matching TRBD2. CDR1 and CDR2 (germline): SGHTA, FQGNSA. CDR3 length: 15 residues. V was clipped by 0 bases and J by 3 bases; unmatched bases: 4. CDR3 DNA sequence: TGTGCCAGCAGCTTAGCCGGGACTAGTTTCTACGAGCAGTACTTC. It translates to CASSLAGTSFYEQYF.

This clonotype has a handful of counts. The chain couples TRBV5-1 to TRBJ1-4; D gene ambiguous. Germline loops: CDR1 SGHRS, CDR2 YFSETQ. Trimming shortened V by 5 bases and J by 1 base, and 9 bases separated the two germline ends. The length of the CDR3 is 14 residues. The chain's CDR3 is CASSKDGTNEKLFF. The DNA for the CDR3 is TGCGCCAGCAGTAAGGACGGAACTAATGAAAAACTGTTTTTT.

The rearrangement joins TRBV9 to TRBJ2-1; D is ambiguous. The germline CDR1 and CDR2 sequences are SGDLS and YYNGEE. This CDR3 has 15 amino acids. V was trimmed by 2 bases and J by 4 bases, leaving 13 bases between them. Here the CDR3 reads CASSVGGKSYNEQFF. For the CDR3, the DNA is TGTGCCAGCAGCGTGGGTGGGAAATCATACAATGAGCAGTTCTTC.

This clonotype was seen ten or more times. The gene calls are TRBV12-3 or TRBV12-4 and TRBJ2-2; no firm D call. The germline V and J ends were trimmed by 6 bases and 8 bases, with 10 bases remaining between them. The CDR3 is made up of 12 amino acids. The CDR3 spells CASSFNNGELFF. For the CDR3, the DNA is TGTGCCAGCAGCTTCAATAATGGGGAGCTGTTTTTT.

This chain joins TRBV12-3 or TRBV12-4 and TRBJ2-7; D ambiguous. CDR3 length equals 12 residues. V was trimmed by 3 bases and J by 4 bases, leaving 7 bases between them. This CDR3 reads CASSFEVYEQYF. In nucleotides, the CDR3 is TGTGCCAGCAGTTTTGAGGTTTACGAGCAGTACTTC.

The rearrangement uses TRBV7-7 and TRBJ2-7; 10 bases align to TRBD1. The CDR3 has 13 residues. The V and J ends lost 5 bases and 6 bases, in that order; junction bases with no gene match: 4. In germline, CDR1 is SSHAT, CDR2 FNYEAQ (reference sequence). CDR3 sequence (DNA): TGTGCCAGCAGCCCCGGGACAGGGGTCGAGCAGTACTTC. Protein: CASSPGTGVEQYF.

This clonotype was counted a few times. V and J are TRBV20-1 and TRBJ2-1, with D unresolved. This CDR3 comprises 10 residues. V dropped 4 bases and J dropped 10 bases, with 8 bases sitting between them. Germline V gene lookup returns CDR1 DFQATT and CDR2 SNEGSKA (reference sequence). The CDR3 loop reads CSAIHSEQFF. CDR3 sequence (DNA): TGCAGTGCTATTCACTCGGAGCAGTTCTTC.

This clonotype was observed a handful of times. The chain combines TRBV2 with TRBJ1-1, with D perhaps matching TRBD1 (6 bases). In germline, CDR1 is SNHLY, CDR2 FYNNEI. Deletions cut 4 bases from V and 8 bases from J, with 8 bases between. This CDR3 has 11 residues. This CDR3 is CASSVRGEAFF. Written as DNA, the CDR3 is TGTGCCAGCAGTGTTAGGGGGGAAGCTTTCTTT. The entire variable domain, with the rest obtained from reference TRBV2 and TRBJ1-1, is as follows: EPEVTQTPSHQVTQMGQEVILRCVPISNHLYFYWYRQILGQKVEFLVSFYNNEISEKSEIFDDQFSVERPDGSNFTLKIRSTKLEDSAMYFCASSVRGEAFFGQGTRLTVV.

The rearrangement uses TRBV20-1 and TRBJ2-6, with TRBD2 matching 11 bases. Germline V lookup: CDR1 DFQATT, CDR2 SNEGSKA (reference sequence). The ends lost 6 bases at V and 2 bases at J; junction bases unmatched: 3. The CDR3 runs 15 residues. CDR3 nucleotide sequence: TGCAGTGCGTTAGCGGGAGGGCCTGGGGCCAACGTCCTGACTTTC. Its protein product is CSALAGGPGANVLTF.

J is TRBJ2-7 and V is TRBV24-1; TRBD2 matches at 7 bases. The CDR3 runs 12 residues. CDR1 and CDR2 from the germline V gene are KGHDR and SFDVKD. J lost 4 bases, V lost 4 bases, and 0 bases had no gene match. The CDR3 DNA follows: TGTGCCACCAGTGACGGGGGGTACGAGCAGTACTTC. It codes for CATSDGGYEQYF.

In its sample, this clonotype was seen a few times. The V call is TRBV5-6, the J call TRBJ2-5; 7 bases fit TRBD2. From germline, CDR1 is SGHDT and CDR2 YYEEEE. V gave up 0 bases and J gave up 2 bases; unmatched junction bases: 4. The CDR3 is made up of 15 amino acids. CDR3 coding DNA: TGTGCCAGCAGCTTGGTCCTAGCGGTACAAGAGACCCAGTACTTC. Encoded protein: CASSLVLAVQETQYF.

This clonotype was detected a few times. The chain combines TRBV12-3 or TRBV12-4 with TRBJ1-1, with 8 nucleotides matching TRBD1. Germline trimming cut 1 base from V and 2 bases from J; bases unmatched to any gene: 6. This CDR3 has 16 amino acids. In nucleotides, the CDR3 is TGTGCCAGCAGTTTAGAGGCAGGGGGCGATAACACTGAAGCTTTCTTT. Translating it yields CASSLEAGGDNTEAFF.

Only a few counts were recorded for this clonotype. The chain joins TRBV14 to TRBJ2-7; 9 positions match TRBD2. CDR3 length equals 15 residues. The ends lost 2 bases at V and 7 bases at J; junction bases unmatched: 9. Germline V gives CDR1 SGHDN, CDR2 FVKESK. Written as DNA, the CDR3 is TGTGCCAGCAGCCAAAGCACTAGCGGGCGTCGTGAGCAGTACTTC. Its translation is CASSQSTSGRREQYF.

This rearrangement joins TRBV7-2 to TRBJ1-1; D not resolved. Germline values: CDR1 SGHTA, CDR2 FQGNSA. V gave up 0 bases and J gave up 1 base, with 6 bases separating them. The CDR3 spans 14 residues. CDR3 sequence: CASSLAEKNTEAFF. DNA for the CDR3: TGTGCCAGCAGCTTAGCGGAGAAGAACACTGAAGCTTTCTTT.